The 9 T cell receptor beta chains listed next were all sequenced from one sample in a study of post-analysis software for immune sequencing data. Study-wide findings and caveats: When patients were compared with controls, four or five TRBV segments were more frequent, TRBV5-6, TRBV5-1 and TRBV20-1 among them.

Their specific antigens are unknown. cDNA libraries for TCR beta contained unique molecular identifiers. TCRdb redid the calling of the PCR reads with MiXCR, one entry per CDR3 protein. The sample yields roughly 430,000 distinct CDR3 sequences, 35% to 45% seen once. Sequencing input: blood. These receptors all come from a girl aged 2-10 years with multiple sclerosis.

This sequence joins TRBV10-3 and TRBJ2-3, with 11 bases identical to TRBD2. The germline gives CDR1 ENHRY, CDR2 SYGVKD. Trimming at V came to 6 bases and at J to 2 bases, leaving 1 base not matched to a gene. The CDR3 has 14 residues. CDR3 in amino acids: CAIRGLAATDTQYF. CDR3 sequence (DNA): TGTGCCATCAGGGGACTAGCGGCCACAGATACGCAGTATTTT.

This clonotype came up many times. The chain links TRBV7-3 to TRBJ1-2; no clear D. Per germline, CDR1 SGHTA and CDR2 FQGTGA. The CDR3 extends over 11 amino acids. V dropped 4 bases and J dropped 8 bases, with 8 bases sitting between them. The CDR3 bases are TGTGCCAGCAGCTCTGGGTGGGGCTACACCTTC. This gives the protein CASSSGWGYTF.

V and J are TRBV25-1 and TRBJ2-3; no clear D gene. This CDR3 has 15 amino acids. V lost 4 bases and J 0 bases, leaving 11 bases between the germline ends. CDR1 MGHDK and CDR2 SYGVNS come from the germline V gene. The CDR3 loop is CASSGWGSSTDTQYF. In nucleotides, the CDR3 is TGTGCCAGCAGTGGATGGGGATCTAGCACAGATACGCAGTATTTT.

This clonotype was detected only a few times. This chain connects TRBV7-2 to TRBJ1-1, with D possibly matching TRBD1 (5 bases). Germline-derived CDR1 and CDR2 are SGHTA and FQGNSA. The V end lost 4 bases, the J end lost 7 bases, and 13 bases lay between the germline ends. The CDR3 consists of 13 residues. CDR3 residues: CASSSLPRDEAFF. The CDR3 DNA follows: TGTGCCAGCAGCTCGCTCCCCAGGGATGAAGCTTTCTTT.

This sequence joins TRBV10-1 and TRBJ2-7; TRBD2 aligns across 10 bases. Germline V gene data show CDR1 as WNHNN and CDR2 as SYGVQD (reference sequence). The CDR3 has 16 residues. V shed 2 bases and J 1 base; nucleotides not matched to a gene: 5. The CDR3 nucleotides are TGCGCCAGCAGTGAGAAGCTAGCGGGAGAGTCCTACGAGCAGTACTTC. Amino acid sequence: CASSEKLAGESYEQYF.

About this clonotype itself: A junction end diverges from the germline sequence, so it may reflect a read error. The gene calls are TRBV3-1 and TRBJ2-4, with D unclear. This CDR3 is built from 13 residues. Germline values: CDR1 LGHDT, CDR2 YNNKEL (reference sequence). CDR3 region: CASSQVAKNIRYF. The CDR3 DNA follows: TGTGCCAGCAGCCAAGTAGCCAAAAACATTCGGTACTTC.

V gene TRBV6-6 combines with J gene TRBJ2-3, with TRBD2 matching 7 bases. Trimming removed 6 bases from V and 1 base from J; junction bases left unmatched: 10. The CDR3 length is 16 residues. Germline CDR1 and CDR2: MNHNY and SVGAGI (reference sequence). CDR3 sequence: CASRKGAGIGTDTQYF. CDR3 sequence (DNA): TGTGCCAGCAGAAAAGGAGCGGGAATTGGCACAGATACGCAGTATTTT.

This sequence joins TRBV11-3 and TRBJ2-5; possible D gene TRBD2, 5 bases. The J call could be wrong; TRBJ2-7 is a better fit for the DNA end. Germline V CDR1 and CDR2: SGHNT, YENEEA. This CDR3 is 15 amino acids long. The CDR3 nucleotides are TGTGCCAGCAGCCCAAGGGTGGGAGACCAGGACGAGCAGTACTTC. Residues: CASSPRVGDQDEQYF.

The chain employs TRBV7-9 and TRBJ1-2; D may be TRBD1 (6 bases). CDR1 is SEHNR, CDR2 FQNEAQ, per germline (reference sequence). The CDR3 is made up of 14 amino acids. V was pared by 5 bases and J by 6 bases, with 16 bases between. CDR3 amino acids: CASSRQDIVNGYTF. CDR3 coding DNA: TGTGCCAGCAGCAGACAGGATATTGTTAATGGCTACACCTTC.